The rows below give T cell receptor beta chains drawn from one sample of a study of cytomegalovirus exposure and HLA in healthy donors. Produced via immunoSEQ multiplex PCR; TCRdb's table is partial and in-frame only. This sample's clone table lists 180,000 or so clones. The sample comprised PBMCs. These receptors were obtained from a boy aged 5-17 years in good health and CMV-seronegative. CDR3s include the opening cysteine and the closing phenylalanine or tryptophan. A D gene is named only where the DNA matches it firmly.

J | V | D | CDR3 | DNA
TRBJ2-3 | TRBV6-4 | - | CASSGSGGTDTQYF | TGTGCCAGCAGTGGGTCGGGGGGCACAGATACGCAGTATTTT
TRBJ2-7 | TRBV6-1 | - | CASSDGGQFYEQYF | TGTGCCAGCAGTGACGGGGGACAGTTCTACGAGCAGTACTTC
TRBJ1-3 | TRBV28 | - | CASRTGSGNTIYF | TGTGCCAGCAGGACAGGCTCTGGAAACACCATATATTTT
TRBJ1-2 | TRBV6-5 | TRBD1 | CASSYRGRAYGYTF | TGTGCCAGCAGTTACAGGGGGCGCGCCTATGGCTACACCTTC
TRBJ2-5 | TRBV4-2 | TRBD2 | CASSQGVTSGAQETQYF | TGTGCCAGCAGCCAGGGCGTGACTAGCGGGGCACAAGAGACCCAGTACTTC
TRBJ1-2 | TRBV6-7 | TRBD1 | CASSETGGGYGYTF | TGTGCCAGCAGTGAAACAGGGGGGGGCTATGGCTACACCTTC
TRBJ1-2 | TRBV2 | TRBD1 | CASSWGQGANYGYTF | TGTGCCAGCAGTTGGGGACAGGGCGCTAACTATGGCTACACCTTC
TRBJ2-7 | TRBV28 | - | CASRSPPTRGTYEQYF | TGTGCCAGCAGGTCCCCACCCACCAGGGGAACCTACGAGCAGTACTTC
TRBJ2-7 | TRBV4-1 | - | CASSQLQGVLTSYEQYF | TGCGCCAGCAGCCAACTACAGGGCGTCCTTACCTCCTACGAGCAGTACTTC
TRBJ2-1 | TRBV4-1 | - | CASSQGRGNYNEQFF | TGCGCCAGCAGCCAAGGCCGGGGTAACTACAATGAGCAGTTCTTC
TRBJ2-6 | TRBV7-8 | - | CASSTIGRGRGANVLTF | TGTGCCAGCAGCACTATAGGGCGGGGCAGGGGGGCCAACGTCCTGACTTTC
TRBJ2-7 | TRBV7-9 | - | CASSELNEQYF | TGTGCCAGCAGCGAACTCAACGAGCAGTACTTC
TRBJ2-7 | TRBV9 | - | CASSARDTSYGDEQYF | TGTGCCAGCAGCGCCCGGGACACCTCCTATGGGGACGAGCAGTACTTC
TRBJ1-1 | TRBV19 | TRBD1 | CASQIEDRDTNTEAFF | TGTGCCAGTCAGATCGAGGACAGGGACACGAACACTGAAGCTTTCTTT
TRBJ1-1 | TRBV11-2 | - | CASSFNYPAEAFF | TGTGCCAGCAGCTTTAACTATCCCGCTGAAGCTTTCTTT
TRBJ2-2 | TRBV27 | TRBD1 | CASSRRTGDTGELFF | TGTGCCAGCAGCCGCCGGACAGGGGACACCGGGGAGCTGTTTTTT
TRBJ2-1 | TRBV5-4 | - | CASSLVRGRDEQFF | TGTGCCAGCAGCTTGGTCCGGGGTAGGGATGAGCAGTTCTTC
TRBJ2-1 | TRBV27 | TRBD2 | CASGTTDSNEQFF | TGTGCCAGCGGGACTACGGACTCGAATGAGCAGTTCTTC
TRBJ2-1 | TRBV27 | TRBD1 | CASSLWGQGAGEQFF | TGTGCCAGCAGTTTATGGGGACAGGGGGCAGGTGAGCAGTTCTTC
TRBJ1-5 | TRBV7-2 | TRBD1 | CASSLTGADQPQHF | TGTGCCAGCAGCTTAACAGGGGCCGATCAGCCCCAGCATTTT
TRBJ2-3 | TRBV11-3 | - | CASSLSVAGTDTQYF | TGTGCCAGCAGCTTATCGGTAGCGGGCACAGATACGCAGTATTTT
TRBJ2-5 | TRBV5-1 | - | CASSLVGGGAKQTQYF | TGCGCCAGCAGCTTGGTGGGTGGAGGGGCGAAACAGACCCAGTACTTC
TRBJ1-1 | TRBV7-2 | - | CASSLTLPEAFF | TGTGCCAGCAGCTTGACACTTCCTGAAGCTTTCTTT
TRBJ1-2 | TRBV18 | TRBD1 | CASSPGQGRGYTF | TGTGCCAGCTCACCAGGACAGGGTCGAGGCTACACCTTC
TRBJ2-3 | TRBV5-1 | TRBD2 | CASSLAVREIGTDTQYF | TGCGCCAGCAGCTTGGCTGTGCGGGAGATCGGCACAGATACGCAGTATTTT